These 21 T cell receptor beta chains came from one sample sequenced in a study of T cell repertoires in cytomegalovirus infection. TCRdb processed the reads anew with MiXCR; each CDR3 protein has one entry. The table has approximately 200,000 distinct CDR3 sequences, 22% seen once; the top ten hold 15% to 20%. The material sequenced was CD8+ T cells from PBMCs. These receptors all stem from a human donor in good health (CMV status not recorded). Some clones in this sample may be carry-over from other donors' samples.

This clonotype occurred many times. The V and J genes are TRBV7-8 and TRBJ2-3; 7 nucleotides align to TRBD1. V dropped 5 bases and J dropped 5; count of bases not matched to a gene: 7. This CDR3 is 14 amino acids long. CDR1 SGHVS and CDR2 FQNEAQ come from the germline V gene. The CDR3 here is CASSPQGWGDTQYF. CDR3 DNA sequence: TGTGCCAGCAGCCCACAGGGGTGGGGAGATACGCAGTATTTT. Full variable domain (outside the CDR3, taken from reference TRBV7-8 and TRBJ2-3): GAGVSQSPRYKVAKRGQDVALRCDPISGHVSLFWYQQALGQGPEFLTYFQNEAQLDKSGLPSDRFFAERPEGSVSTLKIQRTQQEDSAVYLCASSPQGWGDTQYFGPGTRLTVL.

This clonotype has more than one count but fewer than ten. The chain's CDR3 is CSVESGTYEQYF. The CDR3 DNA reads TGCAGCGTTGAGTCCGGGACTTACGAGCAGTACTTC. V usage is TRBV29-1 and J usage is TRBJ2-7; possible D gene TRBD2, 6 bases. Germline-derived CDR1 and CDR2 are SQVTM and ANQGSEA. Trimming cost V 3 bases and J 4 bases, with 10 bases left between them. The CDR3 loop spans 12 amino acids.

This clonotype was detected only a few times. V usage is TRBV7-9 and J usage is TRBJ2-7; 9 nucleotides line up with TRBD2. This CDR3 has 17 amino acids. In germline, CDR1 is SEHNR, CDR2 FQNEAQ (reference sequence). V was clipped by 7 bases and J by 5 bases; unmatched bases: 18. CDR3 DNA: TGTGCCAGCACCGAGGGAGCGGGGGGCTACCGGGGCAACGAGCAGTACTTC. Protein sequence: CASTEGAGGYRGNEQYF.

This clonotype appeared a few times. V and J are TRBV20-1 and TRBJ2-2; D uncertain. The CDR3 sequence is 14 residues long. Germline V lookup: CDR1 DFQATT, CDR2 SNEGSKA (reference sequence). The germline V and J ends were trimmed by 3 bases and 0 bases, with 8 bases remaining between them. The CDR3 DNA follows: TGCAGTGCTAGCTTCGGCGCGAACACCGGGGAGCTGTTTTTT. Translating it yields CSASFGANTGELFF.

This clonotype was counted between two and nine times. J is TRBJ2-2 and V is TRBV4-1, with D tentatively TRBD1 or TRBD2 (5 bases each). The CDR3 runs to 16 residues. The V end lost 2 bases, the J end lost 1 base, and 11 bases lay between the germline ends. Looked up from germline, CDR1 is MGHRA and CDR2 is YSYEKL. The CDR3 bases are TGCGCCAGCAGCCAATACTTTGGGGGGAACACCGGGGAGCTGTTTTTT. Translation gives CASSQYFGGNTGELFF.

This clonotype was counted between two and nine times. The genes are TRBV2 and TRBJ2-1; D is undetermined. The V and J ends lost 3 bases and 6 bases respectively, with 12 bases between them. The CDR3 loop spans 14 amino acids. CDR1 and CDR2 (germline): SNHLY, FYNNEI. The CDR3 region has the DNA TGTGCCAGCAGTGAGGGCCAGGTGGGCAATGAGCAGTTCTTC. Amino acids: CASSEGQVGNEQFF.

The table lists this clonotype with a few counts. The chain recombines TRBV9 with TRBJ2-1, with 8 bases that match TRBD1. From germline, CDR1 is SGDLS and CDR2 YYNGEE. This CDR3 comprises 14 residues. The junction had 8 bases not matched to a gene; V was cut back by 4 bases and J by 8 bases. The CDR3 region has the DNA TGTGCCAGCAGCCCACAGACAGGGGCGGATGAGCAGTTCTTC. It yields the protein CASSPQTGADEQFF.

The chain recombines TRBV29-1 with TRBJ1-2; D may be TRBD1 (5 bases). The CDR3 is 12 residues long. With 4 bases removed from V and 8 bases from J, the gap between germline ends came to 14 bases. Germline V gives CDR1 SQVTM, CDR2 ANQGSEA. The CDR3 loop reads CSVAGRVEGYTF. Written as DNA, the CDR3 is TGCAGCGTTGCTGGCAGGGTCGAGGGCTACACCTTC. The full variable domain, with the rest looked up from reference TRBV29-1 and TRBJ1-2, is SAVISQKPSRDICQRGTSLTIQCQVDSQVTMMFWYRQQPGQSLTLIATANQGSEATYESGFVIDKFPISRPNLTFSTLTVSNMSPEDSSIYLCSVAGRVEGYTFGSGTRLTVV.

This clonotype was picked up a small number of times. The rearrangement uses TRBV12-3 or TRBV12-4 and TRBJ2-5; D tentatively reads TRBD1 or TRBD2 (5 bases each). This CDR3 comprises 16 residues. V dropped 6 bases and J dropped 5 bases, with 22 bases sitting between them. The CDR3 coding sequence is TGTGCCAGCAGCCCTCTCCGGGACGGTGAAGAGGAGACCCAGTACTTC. Translated, it gives CASSPLRDGEEETQYF.

This clonotype showed up many times. The chain employs TRBV7-9 and TRBJ1-2; D remains ambiguous. Per germline, CDR1 SEHNR and CDR2 FQNEAQ (reference sequence). The ends were cut back, 3 bases at V and 1 base at J, with 6 bases in the middle. This CDR3 has 13 residues. DNA for the CDR3: TGTGCCAGCAGCTTTTCTAGTAACTATGGCTACACCTTC. Its protein product is CASSFSSNYGYTF.

V usage is TRBV28 and J usage is TRBJ2-7, with TRBD2 matching over 8 bases. The V gene's germline CDR1 is MDHEN and CDR2 SYDVKM. CDR3 length: 13 residues. V lost 6 bases to trimming and J lost 3 bases; unmatched junction nucleotides: 4. CDR3 sequence (DNA): TGTGCCAGCAGACTAGCGGCTTTCTACGAGCAGTACTTC. It yields the protein CASRLAAFYEQYF. The variable domain in full, with the rest retrieved from reference TRBV28 and TRBJ2-7, is DVKVTQSSRYLVKRTGEKVFLECVQDMDHENMFWYRQDPGLGLRLIYFSYDVKMKEKGDIPEGYSVSREKKERFSLILESASTNQTSMYLCASRLAAFYEQYFGPGTRLTVT.

This clonotype was found a few times. In nucleotides, the CDR3 is TGCAGTGCTCTGGGACAGGGAGACACGCTCATGAACACTGAAGCTTTCTTT. Its translation: CSALGQGDTLMNTEAFF. This chain joins TRBV20-1 and TRBJ1-1; 9 positions match TRBD1. The germline CDR1 and CDR2 sequences are DFQATT and SNEGSKA (reference sequence). The CDR3 has 17 amino acids. The V and J ends lost 5 bases and 0 bases, in that order; junction bases with no gene match: 13.

This clonotype was counted many times. This rearrangement joins TRBV7-2 to TRBJ2-5; 7 positions match TRBD2. Germline CDR1 reads SGHTA; CDR2 reads FQGNSA. The CDR3 has 14 residues. V lost 7 bases and J lost 1; bases outside the gene matches: 6. CDR3 loop: CASKALAFQETQYF. CDR3 bases: TGTGCCAGCAAGGCACTAGCGTTCCAAGAGACCCAGTACTTC. The full variable domain, in which reference TRBV7-2 and TRBJ2-5 provide the parts outside the CDR3, is GAGVSQSPSNKVTEKGKDVELRCDPISGHTALYWYRQSLGQGLEFLIYFQGNSAPDKSGLPSDRFSAERTGGSVSTLTIQRTQQEDSAVYLCASKALAFQETQYFGPGTRLLVL.

A few counts support this clonotype. CDR3 nucleotides: TGTGCCAGCAGCTCGGACCCTCTCGAAGCTTTCTTT. Translating it yields CASSSDPLEAFF. The chain is built from TRBV7-9 and TRBJ1-1; D is unclear. V gave up 4 bases and J gave up 8 bases, with 11 bases separating them. Germline loops: CDR1 SEHNR, CDR2 FQNEAQ (reference sequence). This CDR3 region has 12 residues. Full variable domain (outside the CDR3, taken from reference TRBV7-9 and TRBJ1-1): DTGVSQNPRHKITKRGQNVTFRCDPISEHNRLYWYRQTLGQGPEFLTYFQNEAQLEKSRLLSDRFSAERPKGSFSTLEIQRTEQGDSAMYLCASSSDPLEAFFGQGTRLTVV.

This chain joins TRBV7-8 and TRBJ1-5, with D maybe TRBD1 (5 bases). Germline V CDR1 and CDR2: SGHVS, FQNEAQ. The ends were cut back, 1 base at V and 3 bases at J, with 16 bases in the middle. This CDR3 is built from 17 residues. The CDR3: CASSLDGYDRDNQPQHF. DNA for the CDR3: TGTGCCAGCAGCTTAGATGGGTATGACAGAGACAATCAGCCCCAGCATTTT.

At least ten counts were recorded for this clonotype. The chain employs TRBV12-3 or TRBV12-4 and TRBJ2-7; 9 bases match TRBD2. V shed 7 bases and J 4 bases; nucleotides not matched to a gene: 8. The CDR3 spans 14 residues. The CDR3 bases are TGTGCCAGCACCCCTGGGCTAGCGGGGTACGAGCAGTACTTC. Protein product: CASTPGLAGYEQYF.

V is TRBV7-9 and J is TRBJ2-5, with D possibly being TRBD1 or TRBD2 (5 bases each). V lost 2 bases, J lost 5 bases, and 15 bases lay in between. Germline lookup yields CDR1 SEHNR and CDR2 FQNEAQ (reference sequence). The CDR3 runs to 15 residues. This CDR3 reads CASSLTGSSGETQYF. The DNA of the CDR3 is TGTGCCAGCAGCTTAACGGGATCATCAGGGGAGACCCAGTACTTC.

V is TRBV20-1 and J is TRBJ2-3, with TRBD2 matching 12 bases. J gave up 6 bases and V 5 bases, and 6 bases lay outside the gene matches. The CDR3 has 14 residues. The germline gives CDR1 DFQATT, CDR2 SNEGSKA (reference sequence). CDR3 region: CSAWTSGEGDTQYF. CDR3 sequence (DNA): TGCAGTGCTTGGACTAGCGGGGAAGGCGATACGCAGTATTTT.

The rearrangement links TRBV13 to TRBJ1-1; D call uncertain. This CDR3 is 13 amino acids long. Germline V gives CDR1 PRHDT, CDR2 FYEKMQ (reference sequence). The germline V and J ends were trimmed by 1 base and 7 bases, with 10 bases remaining between them. CDR3 sequence: CASSLVLGLEAFF. The DNA of the CDR3 is TGTGCCAGCAGCTTAGTACTAGGTCTTGAAGCTTTCTTT.

This rearrangement joins TRBV7-2 to TRBJ2-1; D tentatively reads TRBD1 or TRBD2 (5 bases each). CDR3 length: 14 amino acids. Germline V gene lookup returns CDR1 SGHTA and CDR2 FQGNSA. Trimming shortened V by 1 base and J by 8 bases, and 12 bases separated the two germline ends. CDR3 region: CASSLVPGTDEQFF. The DNA of the CDR3 is TGTGCCAGCAGCTTAGTGCCCGGGACGGATGAGCAGTTCTTC.

V gene TRBV6-5 combines with J gene TRBJ2-7, with D perhaps TRBD1 (6 bases). Between the trimmed V and J ends, which lost 0 bases and 2 bases, there was a span of 11 bases. Germline V gene lookup returns CDR1 MNHEY and CDR2 SVGAGI. The length of the CDR3 is 15 residues. The CDR3 sequence: CASSYSLRGAYEQYF. In DNA, the CDR3 is TGTGCCAGCAGTTACTCCCTCAGGGGAGCCTACGAGCAGTACTTC.